The clone carrying this TCR beta chain was recorded a few times. Its antigen is unidentified. This sample is drawn from a study of human T cells and chemical hapten exposure. Study details: It was small differences in pooled library volume that mainly caused per-sample TCR yields to vary.

Whole-study findings and limits: No change in TCRs above 1 in 1000 frequency was produced by DPC sensitization.

Individual cDNA molecules in this library carried unique molecular identifiers. In the original processing: Counts of TCRs in each sample centred on a median of approximately 100,000 and extended from about 20,000 to 690,000. Via MiXCR, TCRdb re-called the reads, giving one row per CDR3 protein. These V and J calls rely on TCRdb rather than the paper's analysis. The sample has 95,000 to 150,000 distinct CDR3 sequences, over 7% seen once. Researchers extracted total RNA from unfractionated whole blood. The CDR3 totals 15 residues. After removal of 5 bases from V and 3 bases from J, the junction contained 7 bases not matched to a gene.

The chain uses TRBV12-3 or TRBV12-4 and TRBJ1-1, with 9 bases that match TRBD1. Sequences were obtained from whole blood. The TCR was taken from a human donor in good health. Some clones in this sample may be carry-over from other donors' samples. The CDR3 nucleotides read TGTGCCAGCAGTCGTACCGGGACAGGGTACACTGAAGCTTTCTTT. Its translation is CASSRTGTGYTEAFF.